This T cell receptor beta chain was obtained from a study of cytomegalovirus exposure and HLA in healthy donors. Study outcomes and limitations: Excluded were some V segments that proved indistinguishable, including TRBV6-2 and TRBV6-3. The study flagged about 150 TCR beta chains as cytomegalovirus-associated.

The PCR ran on 60 Vbeta and 13 Jbeta primers. Some clones are missing from TCRdb's copy, which holds only in-frame ones; the method was immunoSEQ multiplex PCR. The sample records some 150,000 clones, about four fifths being singletons. Healthy bone marrow donors supplied every sample. This clone has a handful of counts. Its target is not known. V shed 1 base and J 3 bases; nucleotides not matched to a gene: 5. Germline CDR1 and CDR2: LGHNA and YNFKEQ. This CDR3 has 17 residues. The sequence came from a man aged 30 to 39 in good health and CMV-seronegative. Sequences were obtained from PBMCs. This chain links TRBV4-2 with TRBJ2-1, with 11 bases fitting TRBD2. This CDR3 is CASSQGVAGGNYNEQFF. CDR3 nucleotides: TGTGCCAGCAGCCAAGGAGTAGCGGGGGGGAACTACAATGAGCAGTTCTTC.